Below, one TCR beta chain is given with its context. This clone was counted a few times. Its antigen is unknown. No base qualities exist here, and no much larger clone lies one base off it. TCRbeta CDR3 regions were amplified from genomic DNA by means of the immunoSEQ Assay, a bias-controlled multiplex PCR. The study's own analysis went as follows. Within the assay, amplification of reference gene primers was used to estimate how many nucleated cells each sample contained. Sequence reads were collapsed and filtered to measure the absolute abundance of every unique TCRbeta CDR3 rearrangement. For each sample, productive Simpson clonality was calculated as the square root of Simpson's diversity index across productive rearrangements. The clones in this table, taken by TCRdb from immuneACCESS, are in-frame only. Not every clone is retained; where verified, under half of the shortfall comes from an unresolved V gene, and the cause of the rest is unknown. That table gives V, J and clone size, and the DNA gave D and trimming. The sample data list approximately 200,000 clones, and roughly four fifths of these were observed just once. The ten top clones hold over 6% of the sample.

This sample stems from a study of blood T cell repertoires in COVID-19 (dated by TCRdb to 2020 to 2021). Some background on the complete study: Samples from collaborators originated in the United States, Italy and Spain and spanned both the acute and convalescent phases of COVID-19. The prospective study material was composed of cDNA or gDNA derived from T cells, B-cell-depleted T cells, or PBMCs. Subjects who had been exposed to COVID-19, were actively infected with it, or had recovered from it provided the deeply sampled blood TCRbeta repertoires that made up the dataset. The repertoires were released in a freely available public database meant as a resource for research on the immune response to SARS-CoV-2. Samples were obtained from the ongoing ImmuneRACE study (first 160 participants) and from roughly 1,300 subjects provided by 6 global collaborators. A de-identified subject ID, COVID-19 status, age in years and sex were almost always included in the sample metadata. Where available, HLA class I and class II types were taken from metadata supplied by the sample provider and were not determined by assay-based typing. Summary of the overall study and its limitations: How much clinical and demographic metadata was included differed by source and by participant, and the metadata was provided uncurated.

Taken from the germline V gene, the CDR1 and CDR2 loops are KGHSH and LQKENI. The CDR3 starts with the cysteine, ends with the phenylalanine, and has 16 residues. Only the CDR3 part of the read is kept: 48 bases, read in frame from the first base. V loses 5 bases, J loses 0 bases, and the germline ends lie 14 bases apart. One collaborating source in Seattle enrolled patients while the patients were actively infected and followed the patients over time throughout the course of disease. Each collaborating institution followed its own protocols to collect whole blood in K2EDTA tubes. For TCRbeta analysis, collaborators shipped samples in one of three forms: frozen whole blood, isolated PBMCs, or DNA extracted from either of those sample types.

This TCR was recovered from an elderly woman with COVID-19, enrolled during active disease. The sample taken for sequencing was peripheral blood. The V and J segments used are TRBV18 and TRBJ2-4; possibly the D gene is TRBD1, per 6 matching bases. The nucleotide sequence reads TGTGCCAGCTCAACCGGGACAAGTCTAGCCAAAAACATTCAGTACTTC. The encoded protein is CASSTGTSLAKNIQYF.